A few counts support the clone carrying this TCR beta chain. TCRdb re-called the 5' RACE reads through MiXCR, storing one row per CDR3 protein. Counted here are about 210,000 distinct CDR3 sequences, over 9.5% occurring once; the ten biggest clones make up 3%. The sample comes from a study of T-cell memory formation after mild COVID-19. Germline V gene lookup returns CDR1 MNHEY and CDR2 SVGAGI. V lost 7 bases, J lost 4 bases, and 10 bases lay in between. The CDR3 totals 13 residues. This TCR derives from a man younger than 35 who had mild COVID-19 (a few samples of this study predate the infection). Cell type and time point are not known. The chain has TRBV6-5 and TRBJ2-2; D is unclear. The sample was PBMCs or a T cell subset sorted from them (not recorded which). The CDR3 nucleotides are TGTGCCAGCACTTTGGGAAGCACCGGGGAGCTGTTTTTT. It codes for CASTLGSTGELFF.